Listed here are 24 T cell receptor beta chains from one sample, sequenced in a study of blood T cell repertoires in COVID-19. The data were produced by immunoSEQ multiplex PCR, yet TCRdb's version contains in-frame clones alone and is incomplete. The repertoire has about 290,000 clones, around 81% of them found once; the top ten carry around 3.9%. The sequenced sample was peripheral blood. These receptors all stem from a woman aged 45 to 65 with active or convalescent COVID-19.

The gene calls are TRBV9 and TRBJ1-3; D ambiguous. V was clipped by 3 bases and J by 4 bases, with 14 bases between them. CDR3 length: 15 amino acids. Germline CDR1 is SGDLS and CDR2 is YYNGEE. As DNA, the CDR3 is TGTGCCAGCAGCGACCCCCTGCGTAACGGAAACACCATATATTTT. It encodes CASSDPLRNGNTIYF.

V is TRBV12-3 or TRBV12-4 and J is TRBJ2-1; no clear D gene. Between the trimmed V and J ends, which lost 7 bases and 9 bases, there was a span of 16 bases. The CDR3 consists of 13 residues. The CDR3, as DNA: TGTGCCAGCACCGCAAGGCTAGGTGCTGAGCAGTTCTTC. Protein product: CASTARLGAEQFF.

Points on this clone: At one end the junction does not follow the germline gene, possibly because of a read error. The V call is TRBV29-1, the J call TRBJ2-2, with a tentative D call TRBD1 (6 bases). The length of the CDR3 is 15 residues. Germline loops: CDR1 SQVTM, CDR2 ANQGSEA. CDR3 nucleotides: TGCAGCGCTGAACGAGACAGGAGAAGCACCGGGGAGCTGTTTTTT. As protein: CSAERDRRSTGELFF.

This clone was seen just once. This chain connects TRBV6-2 or TRBV6-3 to TRBJ2-2, with D perhaps matching TRBD2 (6 bases). V was shortened by 5 bases and J by 6 bases, with 10 bases between the two germline ends. CDR1 is MNHEY and CDR2 is SVGEGT in the germline V gene. The CDR3 spans 13 residues. The CDR3 DNA is TGTGCCAGCAGTCCAGGGAGGTCCGGGGAGCTGTTTTTT. The encoded protein is CASSPGRSGELFF.

This clone was counted once. The chain employs TRBV24-1 and TRBJ2-3; 8 bases are a match to TRBD2. The CDR3 consists of 18 residues. V gave up 7 bases and J gave up 0 bases; unmatched junction bases: 14. CDR1 KGHDR and CDR2 SFDVKD come from the germline V gene. CDR3 protein: CATSPLAGDPSSTDTQYF. The CDR3 DNA sequence: TGTGCCACCAGCCCCCTAGCGGGTGACCCCTCTAGCACAGATACGCAGTATTTT.

This clone turned up a few times. This chain uses TRBV7-9 with TRBJ2-3, with D uncertain. V was shortened by 5 bases and J by 4 bases, with 7 bases between the two germline ends. The length of the CDR3 is 12 residues. Germline assignment: CDR1 SEHNR and CDR2 FQNEAQ (reference sequence). DNA of the CDR3: TGTGCCAGCAGCCTCCACTCAGATACGCAGTATTTT. This encodes CASSLHSDTQYF. The full variable domain, its missing parts supplied by reference TRBV7-9 and TRBJ2-3, is DTGVSQNPRHKITKRGQNVTFRCDPISEHNRLYWYRQTLGQGPEFLTYFQNEAQLEKSRLLSDRFSAERPKGSFSTLEIQRTEQGDSAMYLCASSLHSDTQYFGPGTRLTVL.

This chain links TRBV19 with TRBJ2-7, with a tentative D call TRBD1 (6 bases). CDR3 length: 14 amino acids. Trimming took 3 bases from V and 4 from J, leaving 13 bases between them. Germline assignment: CDR1 LNHDA and CDR2 SQIVND (reference sequence). CDR3 protein: CASSIATTGYEQYF. The CDR3 nucleotides are TGTGCCAGTAGTATCGCAACTACAGGGTACGAGCAGTACTTC.

The V and J genes are TRBV14 and TRBJ2-7, with 7 positions matching TRBD2. There are 14 residues in the CDR3. The J segment lost 3 bases and the V segment lost 2 bases, leaving 4 bases of the junction unmatched. CDR1 is SGHDN, CDR2 FVKESK, per germline. CDR3 loop: CASSQIAGVYEQYF. CDR3 nucleotides: TGTGCCAGCAGCCAAATAGCGGGTGTCTACGAGCAGTACTTC.

The rearrangement joins TRBV27 to TRBJ1-6, with 7 bases fitting TRBD1. The CDR3 is 17 residues long. The germline V gene has CDR1 MNHEY and CDR2 SMNVEV (reference sequence). With V trimmed by 4 bases and J by 3 bases, 9 bases remained unmatched. CDR3 sequence: CASSSPGQSSYNSPLHF. CDR3 in DNA: TGTGCCAGCAGTTCTCCGGGACAGTCAAGCTATAATTCACCCCTCCACTTT.

This clone was detected ten times or more. The gene calls are TRBV7-8 and TRBJ1-6; D remains ambiguous. This CDR3 contains 15 residues. Between the trimmed V and J ends, which lost 8 bases and 7 bases, there was a span of 18 bases. CDR1 SGHVS and CDR2 FQNEAQ come from the germline V gene. CDR3 loop: CASAYTRQENSPLHF. The CDR3 DNA follows: TGTGCCAGCGCCTATACCCGGCAGGAAAATTCACCCCTCCACTTT.

The chain combines TRBV7-9 with TRBJ1-3; TRBD1 aligns across 9 bases. This CDR3 is 15 amino acids long. After removal of 5 bases from V and 2 bases from J, the junction contained 4 bases not matched to a gene. Germline loops: CDR1 SEHNR, CDR2 FQNEAQ (reference sequence). The CDR3 DNA reads TGTGCCAGCAGCGCCCGGGACAGGGCTGGAAACACCATATATTTT. Residues: CASSARDRAGNTIYF. Full variable domain (remainder filled in from reference TRBV7-9 and TRBJ1-3): DTGVSQNPRHKITKRGQNVTFRCDPISEHNRLYWYRQTLGQGPEFLTYFQNEAQLEKSRLLSDRFSAERPKGSFSTLEIQRTEQGDSAMYLCASSARDRAGNTIYFGEGSWLTVV.

V gene TRBV27 combines with J gene TRBJ1-3; maybe TRBD1 (6 bases). Germline CDR1 and CDR2: MNHEY and SMNVEV (reference sequence). V was clipped by 0 bases and J by 0 bases, with 15 bases between them. The CDR3 runs to 18 residues. The CDR3, as DNA: TGTGCCAGCAGTTTATCGGCCAGGGGCCTTATCTCTGGAAACACCATATATTTT. The encoded protein is CASSLSARGLISGNTIYF.

The rearrangement links TRBV6-5 to TRBJ1-2; D perhaps matches TRBD1 (6 bases). V dropped 4 bases and J dropped 8 bases, with 14 bases sitting between them. CDR3 length equals 13 residues. CDR1 and CDR2 (germline): MNHEY, SVGAGI. The CDR3 DNA follows: TGTGCCAGCAGTTTCAGGGGCGCTGGAGGCTACACCTTC. Amino acids: CASSFRGAGGYTF.

V is TRBV7-6 and J is TRBJ2-2; 10 nucleotides align to TRBD1. The germline V gene has CDR1 SGHVS and CDR2 FNYEAQ. This CDR3 has 17 amino acids. The V segment lost 5 bases and the J segment 6 bases; nucleotides outside the gene matches: 12. As DNA, the CDR3 is TGTGCCAGCAGCACTCCTCGCCGGGACAGGGGATCCGGGGAGCTGTTTTTT. Translating it yields CASSTPRRDRGSGELFF.

The chain combines TRBV12-3 or TRBV12-4 with TRBJ2-5; tentatively, D is TRBD1 (5 bases). Trimming cost V 1 base and J 6 bases, with 6 bases left between them. The CDR3 extends over 12 amino acids. The CDR3 region has the DNA TGTGCCAGCAGTTTAGACAGGAAGACCCAGTACTTC. It specifies CASSLDRKTQYF.

The gene calls are TRBV5-1 and TRBJ2-3; 14 positions match TRBD2. After removal of 9 bases from V and 4 bases from J, the junction contained 4 bases not matched to a gene. This CDR3 has 14 amino acids. Germline V gene data show CDR1 as SGHRS and CDR2 as YFSETQ. CDR3 amino acids: CATKGLAGADTQYF. DNA of the CDR3: TGCGCCACCAAGGGACTAGCGGGAGCAGATACGCAGTATTTT.

This clone was seen once. The CDR3 nucleotides read TGTGCCTGGAGCCCCGGACAGGGGATGGGCTACACCTTC. Translated: CAWSPGQGMGYTF. J is TRBJ1-2 and V is TRBV30; the match to TRBD1 covers 9 bases. The CDR3 length is 13 residues. Trimming took 3 bases from V and 8 from J; bases not matched to a gene: 7. Germline V gives CDR1 GTSNPN, CDR2 SVGIG (reference sequence).

V and J are TRBV5-1 and TRBJ1-1; a possible D gene is TRBD1 (5 bases). V was cut by 0 bases and J by 2 bases, with 11 bases left in between. This CDR3 spans 15 amino acids. Germline values: CDR1 SGHRS, CDR2 YFSETQ. DNA for the CDR3: TGCGCCAGCAGCTTGGCCGCAGGGTCAAACACTGAAGCTTTCTTT. Amino acids: CASSLAAGSNTEAFF.

This chain uses TRBV7-9 with TRBJ1-2, with TRBD1 matching over 7 bases. Losses at the gene ends were 2 bases for V and 8 bases for J; bases not matched to a gene: 5. Germline loops: CDR1 SEHNR, CDR2 FQNEAQ (reference sequence). The CDR3 spans 13 residues. The CDR3 is CASSLRQGSGYTF. Here the CDR3 DNA reads TGTGCCAGCAGCTTACGACAGGGATCCGGCTACACCTTC. The complete variable domain, with remaining parts taken from reference TRBV7-9 and TRBJ1-2, reads DTGVSQNPRHKITKRGQNVTFRCDPISEHNRLYWYRQTLGQGPEFLTYFQNEAQLEKSRLLSDRFSAERPKGSFSTLEIQRTEQGDSAMYLCASSLRQGSGYTFGSGTRLTVV.

With regard to this clone: Additional DNA sequences in this sample encode the identical CDR3. J is TRBJ2-7 and V is TRBV28, with D tentatively TRBD2 (7 bases). The ends were cut back, 3 bases at V and 0 bases at J, with 21 bases in the middle. In germline, CDR1 is MDHEN, CDR2 SYDVKM. The CDR3 is 18 amino acids. CDR3 bases: TGTGCCAGCAGTTTGGGGGGGGCTACAGGGCGCCTCTCCTACGAGCAGTACTTC. Amino acids: CASSLGGATGRLSYEQYF. The full variable domain, completed using reference TRBV28 and TRBJ2-7, is DVKVTQSSRYLVKRTGEKVFLECVQDMDHENMFWYRQDPGLGLRLIYFSYDVKMKEKGDIPEGYSVSREKKERFSLILESASTNQTSMYLCASSLGGATGRLSYEQYFGPGTRLTVT.

This clone was detected only once. The chain recombines TRBV9 with TRBJ2-1; TRBD1 is a possible D gene (5 bases). The germline V and J ends were trimmed by 4 bases and 5 bases, with 19 bases remaining between them. CDR1 is SGDLS, CDR2 YYNGEE, per germline. CDR3 length equals 16 residues. The CDR3 region has the DNA TGTGCCAGCAGCATTACAGGAACGCGACTGAACAATGAGCAGTTCTTC. Translation gives CASSITGTRLNNEQFF.

In its sample, this clone was seen once. V gene TRBV18 combines with J gene TRBJ2-7, with D maybe TRBD2 (6 bases). The CDR3 consists of 17 residues. Germline V gene sequence: CDR1 KGHSH, CDR2 LQKENI. Trimming stripped 5 bases from V and 0 bases from J, with 20 bases between. The CDR3 region is CASSSAPGTPSSYEQYF. The CDR3 region has the DNA TGTGCCAGCTCATCGGCTCCCGGGACTCCGAGCTCCTACGAGCAGTACTTC.

This clone has just a few counts. The chain has TRBV3-1 (or the pseudogene TRBV3-2) and TRBJ1-6; D gene uncertain. Trimming took 2 bases from V and 7 from J, leaving 9 bases between them. The CDR3 sequence is 14 residues long. Germline V gene sequence: CDR1 LGHDT, CDR2 YNNKEL (reference sequence). The DNA for the CDR3 is TGTGCCAGCAGCCAAACTCTGGAGAATTCACCCCTCCACTTT. This gives the protein CASSQTLENSPLHF.

This clone was picked up a small number of times. CDR3 DNA sequence: TGTGCCAGCAGTCGCGTGTGGGGGGGCACCGGGGAGCTGTTTTTT. It specifies CASSRVWGGTGELFF. The gene calls are TRBV5-5 and TRBJ2-2; 7 nucleotides match TRBD2. Germline V CDR1 and CDR2: SGHKS, YYEKEE (reference sequence). V shed 5 bases, J shed 4 bases, and the junction held 8 bases outside the gene matches. CDR3 size: 15 residues.